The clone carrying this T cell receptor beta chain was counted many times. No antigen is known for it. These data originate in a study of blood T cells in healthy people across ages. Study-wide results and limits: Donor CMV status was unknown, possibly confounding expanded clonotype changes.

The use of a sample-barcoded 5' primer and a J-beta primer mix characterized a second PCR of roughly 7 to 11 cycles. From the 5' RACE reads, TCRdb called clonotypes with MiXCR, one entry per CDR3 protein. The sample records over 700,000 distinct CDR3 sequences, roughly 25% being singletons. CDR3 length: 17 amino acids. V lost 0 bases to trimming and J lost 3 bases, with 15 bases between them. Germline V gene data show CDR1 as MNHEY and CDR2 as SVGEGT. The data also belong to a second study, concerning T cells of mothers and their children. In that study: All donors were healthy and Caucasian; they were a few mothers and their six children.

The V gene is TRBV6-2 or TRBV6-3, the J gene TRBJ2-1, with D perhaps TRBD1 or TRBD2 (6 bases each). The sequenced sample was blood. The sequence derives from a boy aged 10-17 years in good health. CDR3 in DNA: TGTGCCAGCAGTTACTCTCCCCCCGGGGGCGTCTACAATGAGCAGTTCTTC. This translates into CASSYSPPGGVYNEQFF.